The sequence of this T cell receptor beta chain was determined in a study of cytomegalovirus exposure and HLA in healthy donors. The trim removed 5 bases at V and 4 bases at J, leaving 3 bases unmatched. CDR1 and CDR2 from the germline V gene are SGHDT and YYEEEE. The CDR3 covers 13 residues. PCR amplification relied on 60 Vbeta primers (plus 13 Jbeta primers). Produced via immunoSEQ multiplex PCR; TCRdb's table is partial and in-frame only. The repertoire holds 130,000 to 150,000 clones, with approximately 80% as singletons. The sequenced sample consisted of PBMCs. This clonotype was obtained from a man aged 35-49 years in good health and CMV-seronegative. The chain links TRBV5-6 to TRBJ1-1; 9 bases are a match to TRBD1. The CDR3: CASRRTGVTEAFF. The CDR3 nucleotides are TGTGCCAGCAGACGGACAGGGGTCACTGAAGCTTTCTTT. Looking up the rest from reference TRBV5-6 and TRBJ1-1 gives the full variable domain: DAGVTQSPTHLIKTRGQQVTLRCSPKSGHDTVSWYQQALGQGPQFIFQYYEEEERQRGNFPDRFSGHQFPNYSSELNVNALLLGDSALYLCASRRTGVTEAFFGQGTRLTVV.